Below, one TCR beta chain is given with its context. The repertoire was sequenced with immunoSEQ multiplex PCR; TCRdb's copy has only in-frame clones and lacks some. The sample lists fewer than 200,000 clones, approximately 95% occurring once. The CDR3 covers 17 residues. The germline V and J ends were trimmed by 1 base and 3 bases, with 16 bases remaining between them. Germline loops: CDR1 KGHSH, CDR2 LQKENI. These data originate in a study of control samples from healthy donors and cancer patients. The receptor was derived from a man between 18 and 35 years old in good health. J is TRBJ2-1 and V is TRBV18; D unclear. Sequencing was carried out using blood. The DNA for the CDR3 is TGTGCCAGCTCACCACGGACGACCTTAGGCCGCTACAATGAGCAGTTCTTC. Its translation: CASSPRTTLGRYNEQFF.